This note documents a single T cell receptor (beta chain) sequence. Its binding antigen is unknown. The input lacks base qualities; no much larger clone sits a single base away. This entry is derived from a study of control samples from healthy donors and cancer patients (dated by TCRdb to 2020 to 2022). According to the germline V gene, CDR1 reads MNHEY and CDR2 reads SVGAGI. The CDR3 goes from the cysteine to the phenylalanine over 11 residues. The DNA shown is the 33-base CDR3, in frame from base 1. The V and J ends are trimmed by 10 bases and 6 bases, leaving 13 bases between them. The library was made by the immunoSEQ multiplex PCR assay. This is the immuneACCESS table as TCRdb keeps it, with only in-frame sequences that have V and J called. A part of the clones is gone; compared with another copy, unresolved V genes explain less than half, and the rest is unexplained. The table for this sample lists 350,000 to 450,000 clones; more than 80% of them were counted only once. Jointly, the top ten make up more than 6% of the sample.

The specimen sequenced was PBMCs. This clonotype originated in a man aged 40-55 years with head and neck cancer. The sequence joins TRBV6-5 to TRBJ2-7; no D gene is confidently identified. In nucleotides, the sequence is TGTGCCACCCGAGGCTTGGGCGAGCAGTACTTC. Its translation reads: CATRGLGEQYF.